Reported below is one T cell receptor (beta chain). The antigen is unknown. The sample comes from a study of T cell repertoires in cytomegalovirus infection. TCRdb re-called the reads through MiXCR, storing one row per CDR3 protein. The sample gives nearly 550,000 distinct CDR3 sequences, 16% of which show up once; approximately 24% is in the top ten. Study-wide findings and caveats: Summed frequency of shared TCR beta families picked out CMV carriers who also had the relevant HLA.

V lost 4 bases, J lost 4 bases, and 10 bases stayed unmatched. The CDR3 contains 15 residues. Germline loops: CDR1 LNHDA, CDR2 SQIVND (reference sequence). Sequencing was done on a sample of CD8+ T cells from PBMCs. This chain connects TRBV19 to TRBJ2-7, with TRBD2 identical over 7 bases. This TCR was recovered from a human donor in good health (CMV status not recorded). Some clones in this sample may be carry-over from other donors' samples. CDR3 sequence reads: CASSTRLAHLYEQYF. For the CDR3, the DNA is TGTGCCAGTAGTACCAGACTAGCCCACCTTTACGAGCAGTACTTC.